The 2 T cell receptor beta chains presented below share a single source sample, sequenced in a study of beta chain features in type 1 diabetes. These receptors are not linked to any known antigen. Investigators reverse transcribed all isolated RNA, so they sequenced expressed TCRB transcripts. Sequencing was performed with immunoSEQ multiplex PCR; in TCRdb, only in-frame clones are kept and a portion is missing. The sample comprises around 150,000 clones, roughly 59% of which are singletons, and around 0.08% rests with the top ten. Study outcomes and limitations: TCRB CDR3s were moderately but significantly shorter in Type 1 diabetes patients in all four CD4+ subsets.

Sequenced input: naive CD4+ T cells from blood. These receptors were collected from a man aged 25 to 45 with type 1 diabetes.

The chain employs TRBV18 and TRBJ2-4, with D perhaps TRBD1 or TRBD2 (5 bases each). CDR1 KGHSH and CDR2 LQKENI come from the germline V gene. Trimming removed 1 base from V and 3 bases from J, with 19 bases in between. The CDR3 has 18 residues. The CDR3 region is CASSPLGTAAENKNIQYF. The CDR3 DNA reads TGTGCCAGCTCACCACTCGGGACGGCGGCCGAAAACAAAAACATTCAGTACTTC.

The genes are TRBV29-1 and TRBJ2-7, with D tentatively TRBD1 or TRBD2 (5 bases each). The V end was cut by 3 bases, the J end by 6 bases, with 15 bases between. Germline V gene lookup returns CDR1 SQVTM and CDR2 ANQGSEA. The CDR3 has 13 amino acids. CDR3 bases: TGCAGCGTTGACACCGGGACGCTGGGCGAGCAGTACTTC. It encodes CSVDTGTLGEQYF.